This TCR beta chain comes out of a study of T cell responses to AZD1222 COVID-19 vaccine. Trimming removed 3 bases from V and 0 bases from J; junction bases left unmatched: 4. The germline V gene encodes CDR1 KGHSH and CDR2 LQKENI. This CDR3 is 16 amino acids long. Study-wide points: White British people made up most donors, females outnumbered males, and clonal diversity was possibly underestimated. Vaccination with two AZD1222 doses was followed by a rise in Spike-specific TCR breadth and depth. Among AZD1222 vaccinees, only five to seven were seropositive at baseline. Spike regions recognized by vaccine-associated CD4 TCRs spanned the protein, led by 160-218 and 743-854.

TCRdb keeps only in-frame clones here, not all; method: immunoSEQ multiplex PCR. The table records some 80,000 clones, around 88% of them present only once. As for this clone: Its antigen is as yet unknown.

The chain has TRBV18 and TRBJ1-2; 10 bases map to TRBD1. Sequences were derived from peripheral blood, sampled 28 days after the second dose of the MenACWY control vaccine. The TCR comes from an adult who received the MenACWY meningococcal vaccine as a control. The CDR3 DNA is TGTGCCAGCTCACCGGACAGGGGGATTGCTAACTATGGCTACACCTTC. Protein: CASSPDRGIANYGYTF.